These 13 T cell receptor beta chains came from one sample sequenced in a study of regulatory T cells in long-lasting Graves disease (dated by TCRdb to 2020 to 2022). The label giving this sample's time point can be read as: newly diagnosed GD, antithyroid drugs for less than 3 months. For both TCR sequencing and RNA sequencing, RNA was extracted from PBMCs using TRIzol. Libraries were prepared through multiplex PCR. TCRdb names Illumina HiSeq 4000 as the instrument used. CDR3 regions were amplified by Arm-PCR with iRepertoire HTBI primers to construct TCR beta libraries. TCRdb reprocessed the public reads (quality trimming at Q25 with fastp, clone calling with MiXCR) and kept in-frame beta chains. Each CDR3 protein appears once, grouped with its most common genes and DNA. The sample includes roughly 400,000 distinct CDR3 sequences, with 16% observed a single time. Together, the top ten hold about 25% of the sample.

This sample also appeared in a second study, on T cells in Graves' hyperthyroidism and ophthalmopathy.

Sequencing used peripheral blood mononuclear cells (PBMCs), obtained at new diagnosis, from a patient treated with antithyroid drugs. All receptors come from a young woman with Graves disease. Donor details come from another sample of the same person, matched by shared clones.

Only a few counts were recorded for this clonotype. The chain is built from TRBV6-1 and TRBJ1-2; weak D call: TRBD1 (5 bases). V lost 7 bases to trimming and J lost 0 bases, with 9 bases between them. CDR3 length: 13 amino acids. Germline assignment: CDR1 MNHNS and CDR2 SASEGT. The CDR3 DNA is TGTGCCAGCATGGCGGGGCCTAACTATGGCTACACCTTC. Residues: CASMAGPNYGYTF.

This clonotype has ten or more counts. V and J are TRBV6-1 and TRBJ1-2, with TRBD1 as a possible D gene (6 bases). The ends were cut back, 6 bases at V and 0 bases at J, with 11 bases in the middle. Germline V lookup: CDR1 MNHNS, CDR2 SASEGT. This CDR3 spans 14 amino acids. The CDR3 sequence is CASRPGHANYGYTF. The CDR3 DNA follows: TGTGCCAGCAGACCGGGACATGCTAACTATGGCTACACCTTC.

This clonotype was observed at least ten times. The chain recombines TRBV9 with TRBJ2-7; 8 bases fit TRBD2. The CDR3 contains 15 residues. The J segment lost 2 bases and the V segment lost 3 bases, leaving 7 bases of the junction unmatched. CDR1 and CDR2 from the germline V gene are SGDLS and YYNGEE. CDR3 in amino acids: CASSAQSGSAYEQYF. CDR3 DNA sequence: TGTGCCAGCAGCGCCCAGAGCGGGAGCGCCTACGAGCAGTACTTC.

The chain couples TRBV29-1 to TRBJ2-5, with 7 bases that match TRBD2. The CDR3 covers 13 residues. Losses at the gene ends were 3 bases for V and 2 bases for J; bases not matched to a gene: 3. The germline CDR1 and CDR2 sequences are SQVTM and ANQGSEA. The CDR3 here is CSVDLGGQETQYF. CDR3 nucleotide sequence: TGCAGCGTTGACCTGGGGGGGCAAGAGACCCAGTACTTC.

This clonotype was counted only a few times. The chain has TRBV10-3 and TRBJ2-5; D is perhaps TRBD1 or TRBD2 (6 bases each). Germline V gene data show CDR1 as ENHRY and CDR2 as SYGVKD. Trimming removed 4 bases at V and 3 bases at J, with 12 bases between. This CDR3 comprises 14 residues. The CDR3 nucleotides read TGTGCCATCAGTGGAGGGGGGAGCGAAGAGACCCAGTACTTC. Translated: CAISGGGSEETQYF.

A few counts support this clonotype. V is TRBV29-1 and J is TRBJ2-1, with 10 nucleotides matching TRBD2. This CDR3 is 14 amino acids long. J was trimmed by 13 bases and V by 1 base; bases with no gene match: 10. Germline CDR1 is SQVTM and CDR2 is ANQGSEA. CDR3 DNA: TGCAGCGTTGAAGGGTCGGCTAGCGGGAGTTCTCAGTTCTTC. It translates to CSVEGSASGSSQFF.

This clonotype was seen at least ten times. The genes are TRBV6-9 and TRBJ1-1; D is unresolved. The germline CDR1 and CDR2 sequences are MNHGY and SVAAGI. The CDR3 runs to 15 residues. V gave up 3 bases and J gave up 1 base, with 12 bases separating them. CDR3 sequence: CASSYLAGGNTEAFF. CDR3 coding DNA: TGTGCCAGCAGTTACTTGGCAGGTGGGAACACTGAAGCTTTCTTT.

At least ten counts were recorded for this clonotype. J is TRBJ1-1 and V is TRBV29-1; a weak D match, TRBD1 (5 bases). The V gene's germline CDR1 is SQVTM and CDR2 ANQGSEA. V dropped 5 bases and J dropped 1 base, with 11 bases sitting between them. The CDR3 contains 13 residues. The CDR3 DNA sequence: TGCAGCGTTTACAGGACGGGGAACACTGAAGCTTTCTTT. This translates into CSVYRTGNTEAFF. Based on the CDR3 plus reference TRBV29-1 and TRBJ1-1, the full variable domain is SAVISQKPSRDICQRGTSLTIQCQVDSQVTMMFWYRQQPGQSLTLIATANQGSEATYESGFVIDKFPISRPNLTFSTLTVSNMSPEDSSIYLCSVYRTGNTEAFFGQGTRLTVV.

The chain employs TRBV25-1 and TRBJ2-3; D might be TRBD2 (5 bases). Trimming stripped 6 bases from V and 4 bases from J, with 14 bases between. CDR3 length: 14 residues. From germline, CDR1 is MGHDK and CDR2 SYGVNS. CDR3 loop: CASRKLGSADTQYF. In DNA form, the CDR3 reads TGTGCCAGCAGAAAACTAGGTAGCGCAGATACGCAGTATTTT.

This clonotype was seen many times. This chain connects TRBV29-1 to TRBJ1-1, with 12 bases identical to TRBD1. V was clipped by 6 bases and J by 4 bases; unmatched bases: 9. There are 15 residues in the CDR3. Germline-derived CDR1 and CDR2 are SQVTM and ANQGSEA. CDR3 loop: CSVSGTGGWGTEAFF. The CDR3 nucleotides read TGCAGCGTATCCGGGACAGGGGGCTGGGGCACTGAAGCTTTCTTT.

This clonotype was detected many times. The V and J genes are TRBV6-2 or TRBV6-3 and TRBJ2-5; D is undetermined. V dropped 0 bases and J dropped 5 bases, with 10 bases sitting between them. The CDR3 spans 14 residues. Per germline, CDR1 MNHEY and CDR2 SVGEGT. The CDR3 region has the DNA TGTGCCAGCAGTTACTCGAATTTCCGGGAGACCCAGTACTTC. It codes for CASSYSNFRETQYF.

This clonotype was recorded many times. The V and J genes are TRBV20-1 and TRBJ2-3; the D is unclear. Per germline, CDR1 DFQATT and CDR2 SNEGSKA (reference sequence). With 3 bases removed from V and 4 bases from J, the gap between germline ends came to 8 bases. This CDR3 has 12 amino acids. The chain's CDR3 is CSASFLPDTQYF. DNA for the CDR3: TGCAGTGCTAGTTTTCTGCCAGATACGCAGTATTTT.

This clonotype has a count of ten or more. The chain couples TRBV20-1 to TRBJ2-5, with no clear D. There are 16 residues in the CDR3. The germline V gene has CDR1 DFQATT and CDR2 SNEGSKA (reference sequence). Deletions cut 0 bases from V and 5 bases from J, with 19 bases between. The CDR3 spells CSARDLKVAQMETQYF. The CDR3 DNA is TGCAGTGCTAGAGATCTCAAAGTGGCCCAGATGGAGACCCAGTACTTC.